The TCR beta chain under discussion was sequenced for a study of T cells expressing NK-cell markers. Study background: TCR beta repertoires came from sorted CD3+CD56+NKG2C+, CD3+CD56+NKG2C- and CD3+CD56-NKG2C+ T cells. One of eight sequenced donors was HCMV-seronegative; the other seven were seropositive.

Details on this clonotype: Antigen unknown.

Overall study results and limits: Once again these clonotypes came out on top in the CD3+CD56-NKG2C+ fraction of a few donors. Uncertainty persisted over the HCMV specificity of expanded NKG2C+ T cell clones.

The germline V gene has CDR1 LNHDA and CDR2 SQIVND (reference sequence). The CDR3 contains 14 residues. TCRdb reprocessed the 5' RACE reads, with one entry per CDR3 protein and no DNA. The sample totals about 110,000 distinct CDR3 sequences. The sequence derives from a woman between 18 and 70 years old in good health. Sequencing was carried out using blood T cells: a sorted CD56 or NKG2C T cell subset, CD4+ or CD8+ T cells, or bulk PBMC T cells (not recorded which). V is TRBV19 and J is TRBJ2-7. CDR3 region: CASSIDVPYYEQYF.